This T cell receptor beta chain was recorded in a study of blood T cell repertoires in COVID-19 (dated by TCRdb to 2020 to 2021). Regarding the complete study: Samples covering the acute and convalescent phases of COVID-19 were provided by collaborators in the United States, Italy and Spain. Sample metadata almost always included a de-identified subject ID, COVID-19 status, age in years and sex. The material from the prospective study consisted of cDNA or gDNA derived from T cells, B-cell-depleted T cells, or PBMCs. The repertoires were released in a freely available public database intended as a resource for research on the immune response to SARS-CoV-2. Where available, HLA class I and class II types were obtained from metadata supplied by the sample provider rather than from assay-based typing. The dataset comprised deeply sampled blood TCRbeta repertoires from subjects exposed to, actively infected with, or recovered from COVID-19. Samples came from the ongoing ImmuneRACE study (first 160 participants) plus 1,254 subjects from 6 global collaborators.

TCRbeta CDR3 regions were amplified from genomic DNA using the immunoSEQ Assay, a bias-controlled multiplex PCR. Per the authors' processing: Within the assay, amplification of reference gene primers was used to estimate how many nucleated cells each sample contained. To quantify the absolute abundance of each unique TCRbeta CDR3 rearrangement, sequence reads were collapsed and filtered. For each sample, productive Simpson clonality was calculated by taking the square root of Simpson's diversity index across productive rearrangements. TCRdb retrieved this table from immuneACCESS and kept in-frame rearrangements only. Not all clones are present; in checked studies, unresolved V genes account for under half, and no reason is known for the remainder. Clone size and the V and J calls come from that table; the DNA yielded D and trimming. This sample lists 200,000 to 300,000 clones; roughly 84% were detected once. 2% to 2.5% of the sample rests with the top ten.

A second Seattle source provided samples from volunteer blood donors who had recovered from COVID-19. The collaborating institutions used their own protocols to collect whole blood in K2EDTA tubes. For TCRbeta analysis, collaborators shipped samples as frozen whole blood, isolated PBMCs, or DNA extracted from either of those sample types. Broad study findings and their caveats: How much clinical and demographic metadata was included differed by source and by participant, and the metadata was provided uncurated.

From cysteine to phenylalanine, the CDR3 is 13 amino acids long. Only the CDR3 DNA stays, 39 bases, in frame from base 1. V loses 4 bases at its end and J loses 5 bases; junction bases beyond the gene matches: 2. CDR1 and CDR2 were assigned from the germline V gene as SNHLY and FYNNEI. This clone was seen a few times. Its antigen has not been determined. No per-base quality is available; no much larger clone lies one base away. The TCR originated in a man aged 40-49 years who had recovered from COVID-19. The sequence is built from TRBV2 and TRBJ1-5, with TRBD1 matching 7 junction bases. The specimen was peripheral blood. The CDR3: CASSAQGDQPQHF. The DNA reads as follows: TGTGCCAGCAGTGCGCAGGGGGATCAGCCCCAGCATTTT. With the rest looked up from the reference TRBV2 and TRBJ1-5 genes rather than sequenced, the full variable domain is EPEVTQTPSHQVTQMGQEVILRCVPISNHLYFYWYRQILGQKVEFLVSFYNNEISEKSEIFDDQFSVERPDGSNFTLKIRSTKLEDSAMYFCASSAQGDQPQHFGDGTRLSIL.